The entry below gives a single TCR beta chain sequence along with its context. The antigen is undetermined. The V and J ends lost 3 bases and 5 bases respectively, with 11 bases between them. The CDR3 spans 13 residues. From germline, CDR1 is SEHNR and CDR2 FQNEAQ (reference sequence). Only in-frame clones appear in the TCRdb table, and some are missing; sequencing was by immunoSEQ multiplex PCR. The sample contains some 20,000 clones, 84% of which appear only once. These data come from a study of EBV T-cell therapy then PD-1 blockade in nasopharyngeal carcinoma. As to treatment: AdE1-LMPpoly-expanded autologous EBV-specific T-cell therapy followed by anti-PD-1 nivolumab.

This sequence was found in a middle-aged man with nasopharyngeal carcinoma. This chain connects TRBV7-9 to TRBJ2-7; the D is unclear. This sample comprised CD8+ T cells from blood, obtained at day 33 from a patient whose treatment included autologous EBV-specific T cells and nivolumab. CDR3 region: CASSLSARDEQYF. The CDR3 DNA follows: TGTGCCAGCAGCTTGTCCGCTCGGGACGAGCAGTACTTC.